The 11 T cell receptor beta chains below were found in one sample sequenced in a study of monozygotic twins with inflammatory bowel disease. After re-calling the 5' RACE reads, TCRdb lists one entry per CDR3 protein, DNA absent. The clone table shows approximately 200,000 distinct CDR3 sequences, with the ten largest holding 7.5% to 8%. The material sequenced was blood. Source of these receptors: a human donor with ulcerative colitis or Crohn's disease, or a healthy co-twin of an affected twin (not recorded which).

The chain links TRBV10-3 to TRBJ1-2; TCRdb reports TRBD1, a call that lacks DNA to check it against. CDR3 length: 15 residues. CDR1 is ENHRY and CDR2 is SYGVKD in the germline V gene. Here the CDR3 reads CAIGYGGQGSYGYTF.

J is TRBJ1-2 and V is TRBV5-1. Germline-derived CDR1 and CDR2 are SGHRS and YFSETQ. This CDR3 is built from 13 residues. CDR3: CASSGDYSYGYTF.

The chain employs TRBV5-4 and TRBJ1-2. Germline CDR1 SGHNT, CDR2 YYREEE (reference sequence). The CDR3 is 15 residues long. CDR3 loop: CASSSRKTDTYGYTF.

V usage is TRBV10-2 and J usage is TRBJ1-2; the D call of TRBD1 rests on TCRdb alone, since no DNA is present to check it. Germline assignment: CDR1 WSHSY and CDR2 SAAADI. The CDR3 is 15 amino acids. The CDR3 sequence: CASKAGTGNERGYTF.

The chain employs TRBV15 and TRBJ2-7. The length of the CDR3 is 14 residues. Germline V gives CDR1 LNHNV, CDR2 YYDKDF (reference sequence). CDR3 sequence: CATSRYFGSYEQYF. The complete variable domain, with remaining parts taken from reference TRBV15 and TRBJ2-7, reads DAMVIQNPRYQVTQFGKPVTLSCSQTLNHNVMYWYQQKSSQAPKLLFHYYDKDFNNEADTPDNFQSRRPNTSFCFLDIRSPGLGDTAMYLCATSRYFGSYEQYFGPGTRLTVT.

The rearrangement joins TRBV20-1 to TRBJ2-3; TCRdb's D gene call, TRBD2, goes unchecked for lack of DNA. Germline values: CDR1 DFQATT, CDR2 SNEGSKA (reference sequence). The CDR3 has 15 amino acids. CDR3 sequence: CSAAGTSGGTDTQYF.

The chain is built from TRBV18 and TRBJ1-1; the D gene TCRdb calls, TRBD1, cannot be checked with no DNA. The CDR3 is 14 residues long. Germline V gene data show CDR1 as KGHSH and CDR2 as LQKENI. CDR3 residues: CASSAGTGGTEAFF.

The chain recombines TRBV7-2 with TRBJ2-3; the D call of TRBD2 rests on TCRdb alone, since no DNA is present to check it. The germline CDR1 and CDR2 sequences are SGHTA and FQGNSA. This CDR3 has 16 residues. The CDR3 is CASSLQTLDSTDTQYF.

This rearrangement joins TRBV7-2 to TRBJ2-3; TCRdb calls TRBD2, which cannot be checked without DNA. The CDR3 is 15 residues long. Germline V gene sequence: CDR1 SGHTA, CDR2 FQGNSA. The CDR3 sequence is CASSLIAGAPDTQYF.

The CDR3 sequence: CASSDGNNGSPLHF. This rearrangement joins TRBV7-8 to TRBJ1-6. The CDR3 covers 14 residues. CDR1 is SGHVS, CDR2 FQNEAQ, per germline.

The V gene is TRBV11-2, the J gene TRBJ2-2; TCRdb returns TRBD1, unconfirmable since there is no DNA. CDR1 and CDR2 from the germline V gene are SGHAT and FQNNGV. CDR3 length: 17 residues. CDR3: CASSLARGRVNTGELFF.